The 19 T cell receptor beta chains given below trace back to one sample, sequenced in a study of T cell clonotyping in hematopoietic cell transplantation. Sequenced by immunoSEQ multiplex PCR; TCRdb stores in-frame clones only, minus some. The profile covers about 41,000 clones, with 95% appearing a single time and about 0.91% taken by the ten largest. Sample: peripheral blood mononuclear cells. Source of these receptors: a man younger than 40 in good health. Some clones in this sample may be carry-over from other donors' samples.

This chain uses TRBV7-8 with TRBJ1-1; D might be TRBD1 (6 bases). Germline loops: CDR1 SGHVS, CDR2 FQNEAQ. V lost 5 bases and J 3 bases, leaving 16 bases between the germline ends. The CDR3 is 15 residues long. In DNA form, the CDR3 reads TGTGCCAGCAGCCCAAATACAGGGTGGGACACTGAAGCTTTCTTT. Protein product: CASSPNTGWDTEAFF.

This chain links TRBV15 with TRBJ2-7; TRBD1 matches 7 bases. CDR3 size: 15 residues. The trim removed 2 bases at V and 2 bases at J, leaving 6 bases unmatched. The germline CDR1 and CDR2 sequences are LNHNV and YYDKDF (reference sequence). CDR3 amino acids: CATSRFRDRAYEQYF. The CDR3, as DNA: TGTGCCACCAGCAGATTCCGGGACAGAGCCTACGAGCAGTACTTC.

This clone appeared a single time. This chain links TRBV28 with TRBJ1-1, with D possibly TRBD1 on 5 matching bases. V was clipped by 8 bases and J by 0 bases, with 10 bases between them. The germline gives CDR1 MDHEN, CDR2 SYDVKM. This CDR3 has 13 residues. The CDR3 is CASGGPLNTEAFF. The DNA for the CDR3 is TGTGCCAGCGGGGGACCCTTGAACACTGAAGCTTTCTTT.

This CDR3 is CASSTRSYGATNEKLFF. The CDR3 DNA is TGTGCCAGCAGTACCCGTTCGTACGGTGCAACTAATGAAAAACTGTTTTTT. The V gene is TRBV5-6, the J gene TRBJ1-4, with D unclear. CDR3 length: 17 amino acids. Trimming took off 5 bases at V and 0 bases at J, with 17 bases between the two ends. Germline V lookup: CDR1 SGHDT, CDR2 YYEEEE.

This chain joins TRBV19 and TRBJ1-4; D ambiguous. The CDR3 is 13 amino acids. The germline gives CDR1 LNHDA, CDR2 SQIVND (reference sequence). Between the trimmed V and J ends, which lost 6 bases and 8 bases, there was a span of 13 bases. CDR3 in amino acids: CASRDPRGEKLFF. CDR3 sequence (DNA): TGTGCCAGTAGAGACCCTAGAGGGGAAAAACTGTTTTTT.

In this sample, this clone turned up once. One end of the junction does not line up with germline, which may come from a read error. The genes are TRBV2 and TRBJ2-2, with D tentatively TRBD1 (5 bases). The CDR3 has 15 amino acids. Per germline, CDR1 SNHLY and CDR2 FYNNEI. CDR3 sequence: CASSEATGATGELFF. Here the CDR3 DNA reads TGTGCCAGCAGCGAAGCAACAGGAGCCACCGGGGAGCTGTTTTTT.

V gene TRBV6-5 combines with J gene TRBJ2-5, with 7 bases that match TRBD2. The junction had 5 bases not matched to a gene; V was cut back by 6 bases and J by 4 bases. CDR3 length equals 13 residues. CDR1 is MNHEY and CDR2 is SVGAGI in the germline V gene. CDR3 protein: CASRPGGGETQYF. The CDR3 bases are TGTGCCAGCAGACCGGGCGGGGGAGAGACCCAGTACTTC.

The chain carries TRBV18 and TRBJ2-7, with 8 bases aligning to TRBD2. Trimming took 1 base from V and 2 from J; bases not matched to a gene: 1. Germline assignment: CDR1 KGHSH and CDR2 LQKENI. This CDR3 is built from 14 residues. The CDR3 coding sequence is TGTGCCAGCTCACCACGCGGGAGGACCTACGAGCAGTACTTC. It yields the protein CASSPRGRTYEQYF.

The chain employs TRBV5-4 and TRBJ2-7, with 7 positions matching TRBD1. The CDR3 sequence is 15 residues long. J was trimmed by 0 bases and V by 3 bases; bases with no gene match: 6. The germline V gene has CDR1 SGHNT and CDR2 YYREEE (reference sequence). CDR3 sequence (DNA): TGTGCCAGCAGCTCCGGGACAGTTGTCTCCTACGAGCAGTACTTC. It encodes CASSSGTVVSYEQYF.

V usage is TRBV21-1 and J usage is TRBJ1-5. TRBV21-1 is labeled a pseudogene. This CDR3 region has 15 residues. The CDR3 loop reads CASSKEGGGNQPQHF. The DNA for the CDR3 is TGTGCCAGCAGCAAAGAGGGCGGGGGCAATCAGCCCCAGCATTTT.

This chain uses TRBV4-1 with TRBJ2-7; D perhaps matches TRBD2 (5 bases). Germline loops: CDR1 MGHRA, CDR2 YSYEKL. Trimming took 3 bases from V and 3 from J, leaving 15 bases between them. This CDR3 spans 15 amino acids. The CDR3 sequence: CASSQLRAESYEQYF. The DNA for the CDR3 is TGCGCCAGCAGCCAGCTCAGAGCGGAGAGCTACGAGCAGTACTTC.

The CDR3 DNA sequence: TGTGCCAGCAGTGCGCTGGTGAACACTGAAGCTTTCTTT. This gives the protein CASSALVNTEAFF. The rearrangement joins TRBV6-1 to TRBJ1-1; D gene ambiguous. Per the germline V gene, CDR1 is MNHNS and CDR2 is SASEGT. The CDR3 runs 13 residues. V lost 4 bases, J lost 0 bases, and 6 bases lay in between.

The count of this clone is one. V and J are TRBV7-9 and TRBJ2-1, with D hard to call. The germline gives CDR1 SEHNR, CDR2 FQNEAQ (reference sequence). The CDR3 runs to 11 residues. Trimming pared 8 bases from V and 8 bases from J, leaving 10 bases between. CDR3 residues: CASSTAHEQFF. DNA of the CDR3: TGTGCCAGCTCTACCGCCCATGAGCAGTTCTTC.

This chain uses TRBV2 with TRBJ2-5; 7 bases line up with TRBD2. Germline loops: CDR1 SNHLY, CDR2 FYNNEI. The CDR3 length is 13 residues. Unmatched junction bases numbered 5, after V lost 4 bases and J lost 6 bases. The CDR3 sequence is CASSGEGLKTQYF. CDR3 in DNA: TGTGCCAGCAGTGGGGAGGGGTTGAAGACCCAGTACTTC.

The gene calls are TRBV5-8 and TRBJ2-1; D unresolved. Trimming left V 2 bases short and J 7 bases short, with 10 bases between. Germline V lookup: CDR1 SGHTS, CDR2 YDEGEE. The CDR3 runs 13 residues. CDR3 in amino acids: CASSFGAENEQFF. CDR3 DNA sequence: TGTGCCAGCAGCTTTGGAGCCGAGAATGAGCAGTTCTTC.

The V call is TRBV7-2, the J call TRBJ2-1, with TRBD1 matching 7 bases. Trimming at V came to 2 bases and at J to 8 bases, leaving 18 bases not matched to a gene. The CDR3 has 18 amino acids. In germline, CDR1 is SGHTA, CDR2 FQGNSA. CDR3 in amino acids: CASSLRGHTTGWTHEQFF. In DNA form, the CDR3 reads TGTGCCAGCAGCTTACGAGGACACACGACAGGGTGGACGCATGAGCAGTTCTTC.

The chain couples TRBV6-6 to TRBJ1-2; D remains unclear. The CDR3 runs to 14 residues. CDR1 and CDR2 (germline): MNHNY, SVGAGI (reference sequence). V lost 6 bases to trimming and J lost 1 base, with 12 bases between them. The CDR3 loop reads CASSPIPFNYGYTF. CDR3 sequence (DNA): TGTGCCAGCAGCCCCATCCCCTTTAACTATGGCTACACCTTC.

The rearrangement links TRBV14 to TRBJ1-2; TRBD1 matches 9 bases. V gave up 3 bases and J gave up 3 bases; unmatched junction bases: 5. This CDR3 contains 15 residues. The V gene's germline CDR1 is SGHDN and CDR2 FVKESK. The CDR3, as DNA: TGTGCCAGCAGCCAGGGGACAGGGTGGGACTATGGCTACACCTTC. It is translated as CASSQGTGWDYGYTF.

The chain is built from TRBV19 and TRBJ1-6; no clear D. CDR3 length: 16 residues. Germline V lookup: CDR1 LNHDA, CDR2 SQIVND (reference sequence). The germline V and J ends were trimmed by 3 bases and 0 bases, with 9 bases remaining between them. The CDR3 nucleotides read TGTGCCAGTAGTATTAGCAGAAGCTCCTATAATTCACCCCTCCACTTT. Translated, it gives CASSISRSSYNSPLHF.